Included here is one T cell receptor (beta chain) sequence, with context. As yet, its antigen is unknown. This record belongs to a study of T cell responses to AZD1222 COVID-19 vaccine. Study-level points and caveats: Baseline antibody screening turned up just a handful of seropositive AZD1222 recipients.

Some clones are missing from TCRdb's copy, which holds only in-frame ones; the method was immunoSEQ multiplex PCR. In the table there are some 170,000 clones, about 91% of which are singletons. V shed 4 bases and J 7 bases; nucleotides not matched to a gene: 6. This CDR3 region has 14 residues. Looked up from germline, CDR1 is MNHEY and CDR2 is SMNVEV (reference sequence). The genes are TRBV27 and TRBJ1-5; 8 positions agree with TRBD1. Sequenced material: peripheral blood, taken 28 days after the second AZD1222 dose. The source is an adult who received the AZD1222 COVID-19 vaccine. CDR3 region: CASSSQGGGQPQHF. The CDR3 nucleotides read TGTGCCAGCAGTTCACAGGGGGGAGGGCAGCCCCAGCATTTT.